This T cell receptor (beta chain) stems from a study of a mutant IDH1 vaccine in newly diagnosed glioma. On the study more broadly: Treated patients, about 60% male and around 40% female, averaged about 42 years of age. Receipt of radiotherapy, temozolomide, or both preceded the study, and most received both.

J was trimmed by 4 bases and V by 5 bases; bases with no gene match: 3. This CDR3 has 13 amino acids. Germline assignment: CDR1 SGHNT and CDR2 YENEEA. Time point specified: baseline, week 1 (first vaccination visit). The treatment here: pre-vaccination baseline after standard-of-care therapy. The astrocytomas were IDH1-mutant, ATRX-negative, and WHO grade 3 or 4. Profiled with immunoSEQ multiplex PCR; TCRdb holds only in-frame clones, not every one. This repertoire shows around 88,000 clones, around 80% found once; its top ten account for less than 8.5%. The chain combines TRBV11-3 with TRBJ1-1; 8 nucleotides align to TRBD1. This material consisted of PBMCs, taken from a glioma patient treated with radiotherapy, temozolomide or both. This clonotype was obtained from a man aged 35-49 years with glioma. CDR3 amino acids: CASSMGQATEAFF. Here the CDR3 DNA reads TGTGCCAGCAGCATGGGACAGGCCACTGAAGCTTTCTTT.